This T cell receptor beta chain was recovered during a study of control samples from healthy donors and cancer patients. Repertoires were generated with immunoSEQ multiplex PCR, while TCRdb's copy carries only in-frame clones and drops some. The sample lists 150,000 to 200,000 clones, 75% to 95% occurring once. V was pared by 0 bases and J by 7 bases, with 6 bases between. This CDR3 comprises 12 residues. The V gene's germline CDR1 is LGHNA and CDR2 YNFKEQ. V usage is TRBV4-2 and J usage is TRBJ1-2; D unresolved. This clonotype originated in a woman aged 25 to 39 in good health. Sequenced material: blood. The CDR3 region is CASSQERTGYTF. The CDR3 region has the DNA TGTGCCAGCAGCCAAGAGAGGACTGGCTACACCTTC.